This T cell receptor beta chain is drawn from a study of T cell responses to AZD1222 COVID-19 vaccine. Study observations and caveats: Clonal diversity may have been underestimated, and the donors were mostly white British, with more females than males.

Profiled with immunoSEQ multiplex PCR; TCRdb holds only in-frame clones, not every one. Among roughly 51,000 clones listed, about 89% were seen once. Note on this clone: Its antigen is undetermined.

CDR1 and CDR2 from the germline V gene are KGHSH and LQKENI. The CDR3 loop spans 14 amino acids. V shed 3 bases and J 8 bases; nucleotides not matched to a gene: 6. The TCR was taken from an adult who received the AZD1222 COVID-19 vaccine. The input for sequencing was peripheral blood, taken 28 days after the second AZD1222 dose. The rearrangement uses TRBV18 and TRBJ2-1; 8 nucleotides align to TRBD2. As DNA, the CDR3 is TGTGCCAGCTCACCCCCGGGAGGGGGGGATGAGCAGTTCTTC. Amino acid sequence: CASSPPGGGDEQFF.